Listed below are T cell receptor beta chains from one sample, sequenced in a study of identical twins. MiXCR, applied by TCRdb to the 5' RACE reads, yields one record per CDR3 protein. The sample lists 550,000 to 700,000 distinct CDR3 sequences; around 9.6% were seen once. The same sample was also studied in work on yellow fever vaccine responses in identical twins.

Input material: PBMCs. The receptors stem from a young woman in good health. CDR3s include the opening cysteine and the closing phenylalanine or tryptophan. Fields, in order: V gene, J gene, CDR3 protein.

>TRBV5-5|TRBJ2-1
CASSLFPSGGGEQFF
>TRBV7-9|TRBJ2-3
CASSSGQGTVSDTQYF
>TRBV14|TRBJ2-1
CASSQDSVREPSHNEQFF
>TRBV28|TRBJ2-4
CASTGSRTDIQYF
>TRBV6-2/TRBV6-3|TRBJ2-5
CASSRLEGETQYF
>TRBV24-1|TRBJ2-3
CATSDTLPVEDTQYF
>TRBV7-2|TRBJ2-1
CASRRREGLALSEEFF
>TRBV20-1|TRBJ2-2
CSARIQGGTGELFF
>TRBV10-3|TRBJ2-4
CAISAHPQGIQYF
>TRBV14|TRBJ2-3
CASSPALWRDTQYF
>TRBV11-2|TRBJ2-7
CASSLDLPQSYEQYF
>TRBV4-3|TRBJ2-1
CASSQEWGESYNEQFF
>TRBV9|TRBJ2-5
CASSVDVAGNVQETQYF
>TRBV28|TRBJ1-3
CASSAAGTISNTIYF
>TRBV12-3/TRBV12-4|TRBJ2-1
CASRDSGRAYNEQFF
>TRBV5-5|TRBJ2-5
CASSSGPPQETQYF
>TRBV5-5|TRBJ2-1
CASSTGRTGNEQFF